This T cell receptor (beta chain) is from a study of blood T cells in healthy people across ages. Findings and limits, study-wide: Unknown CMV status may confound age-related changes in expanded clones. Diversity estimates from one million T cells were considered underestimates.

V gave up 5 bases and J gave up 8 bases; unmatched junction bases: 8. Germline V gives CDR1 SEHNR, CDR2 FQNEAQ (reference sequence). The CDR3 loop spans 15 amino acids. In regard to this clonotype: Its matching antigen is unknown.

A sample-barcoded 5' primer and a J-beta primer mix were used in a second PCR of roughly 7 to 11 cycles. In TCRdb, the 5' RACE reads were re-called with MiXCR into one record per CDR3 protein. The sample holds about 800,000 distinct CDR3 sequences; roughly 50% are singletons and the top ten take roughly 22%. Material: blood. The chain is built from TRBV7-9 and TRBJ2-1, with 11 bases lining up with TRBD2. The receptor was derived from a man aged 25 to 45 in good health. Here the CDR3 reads CASSGTSGRGHEQFF. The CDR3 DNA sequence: TGTGCCAGCAGCGGGACTAGCGGAAGAGGCCATGAGCAGTTCTTC.